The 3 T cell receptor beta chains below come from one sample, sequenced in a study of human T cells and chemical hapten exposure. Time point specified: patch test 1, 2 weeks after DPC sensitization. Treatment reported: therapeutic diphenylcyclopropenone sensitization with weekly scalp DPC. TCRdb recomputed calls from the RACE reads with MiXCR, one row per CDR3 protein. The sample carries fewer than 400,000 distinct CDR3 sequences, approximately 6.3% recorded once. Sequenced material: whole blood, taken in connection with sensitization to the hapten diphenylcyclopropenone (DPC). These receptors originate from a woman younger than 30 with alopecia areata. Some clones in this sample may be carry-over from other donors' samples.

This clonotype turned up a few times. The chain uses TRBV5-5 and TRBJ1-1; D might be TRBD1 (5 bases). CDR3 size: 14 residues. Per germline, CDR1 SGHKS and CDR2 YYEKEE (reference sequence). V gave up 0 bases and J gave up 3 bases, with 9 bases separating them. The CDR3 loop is CASSLDWGDTEAFF. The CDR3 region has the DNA TGTGCCAGCAGCTTGGACTGGGGCGACACTGAAGCTTTCTTT. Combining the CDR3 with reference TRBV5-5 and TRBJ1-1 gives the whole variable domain DAGVTQSPTHLIKTRGQQVTLRCSPISGHKSVSWYQQVLGQGPQFIFQYYEKEERGRGNFPDRFSARQFPNYSSELNVNALLLGDSALYLCASSLDWGDTEAFFGQGTRLTVV.

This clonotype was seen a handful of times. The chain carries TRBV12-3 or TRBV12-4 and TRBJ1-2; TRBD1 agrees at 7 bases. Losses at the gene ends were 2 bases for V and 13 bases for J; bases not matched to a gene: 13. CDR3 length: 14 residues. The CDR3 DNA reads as TGTGCCAGCAGTTTACGCCCCAGGGACAGTGACTGCACCTTC. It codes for CASSLRPRDSDCTF.

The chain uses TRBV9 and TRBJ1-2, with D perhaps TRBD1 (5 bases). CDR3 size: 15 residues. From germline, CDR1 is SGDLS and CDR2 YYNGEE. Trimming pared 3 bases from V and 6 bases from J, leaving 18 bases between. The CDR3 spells CASSGQTRFVNGYTF. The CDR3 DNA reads TGTGCCAGCAGCGGACAGACACGTTTCGTTAATGGCTACACCTTC.